The 28 T cell receptor beta chains reported below all come from one sample, sequenced in a study of human T cells and chemical hapten exposure. TCRdb reanalysed the RACE reads using MiXCR and keeps one entry per CDR3 protein. This sample has 120,000 or so distinct CDR3 sequences, with around 10% found just once. Indicated time point: patch test 3, about 24 weeks after DPC sensitization. Treatment indicated: therapeutic diphenylcyclopropenone sensitization with weekly scalp DPC. The specimen comprised whole blood, sampled in connection with sensitization to the hapten diphenylcyclopropenone (DPC). Receptor source: a woman aged 50 to 60 with alopecia areata. Some clones in this sample may be carry-over from other donors' samples.

The rearrangement links TRBV27 to TRBJ2-1; maybe TRBD1 (5 bases). Trimming took off 2 bases at V and 9 bases at J, with 17 bases between the two ends. Germline values: CDR1 MNHEY, CDR2 SMNVEV (reference sequence). This CDR3 region has 15 residues. The CDR3, as DNA: TGTGCCAGCAGTTTAACGGTTACCCTCCAGGGTGAGCAGTTCTTC. This sequence encodes CASSLTVTLQGEQFF.

The V call is TRBV5-4, the J call TRBJ2-3, with a tentative D call TRBD2 (6 bases). Germline V gene lookup returns CDR1 SGHNT and CDR2 YYREEE (reference sequence). The ends were cut back, 1 base at V and 1 base at J, with 10 bases in the middle. The CDR3 runs 15 residues. The CDR3 loop is CASSLQLAGTDTQYF. The CDR3 region has the DNA TGTGCCAGCAGCTTGCAACTAGCCGGCACAGATACGCAGTATTTT.

This clonotype was counted only a few times. The chain couples TRBV4-1 to TRBJ2-2; D gene ambiguous. Germline V CDR1 and CDR2: MGHRA, YSYEKL. The V and J ends lost 0 bases and 0 bases respectively, with 5 bases between them. The CDR3 extends over 15 amino acids. DNA for the CDR3: TGCGCCAGCAGCCAAGAGGGATCGAACACCGGGGAGCTGTTTTTT. This encodes CASSQEGSNTGELFF.

This clonotype was counted at least ten times. V and J are TRBV20-1 and TRBJ2-1; D unclear. CDR1 is DFQATT, CDR2 SNEGSKA, per germline (reference sequence). V lost 0 bases, J lost 0 bases, and 12 bases lay in between. This CDR3 region has 16 residues. For the CDR3, the DNA is TGCAGTGCTAGAGATCGCTCCGGACCCTCCTACAATGAGCAGTTCTTC. It translates to CSARDRSGPSYNEQFF.

This clonotype was recorded a few times. An end of the junction differs from the germline gene, which may be a read error. This chain connects TRBV3-1 to TRBJ2-7; D may be TRBD1 (6 bases). This CDR3 comprises 15 residues. Per germline, CDR1 LGHDT and CDR2 YNNKEL (reference sequence). In DNA, the CDR3 is TGTGCCAGCGGCCAATTCCCTGGACAGACCTACGAGCAGTACTTC. It is translated as CASGQFPGQTYEQYF.

This clonotype was observed a few times. CDR3 amino acids: CASSPLGATNEKLFF. The DNA for the CDR3 is TGTGCCAGCAGTCCCCTGGGGGCAACTAATGAAAAACTGTTTTTT. The chain has TRBV28 and TRBJ1-4; TRBD1 is a possible D gene (5 bases). Deletions cut 5 bases from V and 0 bases from J, with 10 bases between. CDR3 length: 15 residues. Per the germline V gene, CDR1 is MDHEN and CDR2 is SYDVKM.

This chain connects TRBV12-3 or TRBV12-4 to TRBJ1-2, with 10 bases that match TRBD1. J lost 4 bases, V lost 1 base, and 3 bases had no gene match. The CDR3 length is 15 residues. The CDR3 region is CASSLGRTGGYGYTF. The CDR3 nucleotides are TGTGCCAGCAGTTTAGGACGGACAGGGGGCTATGGCTACACCTTC.

This clonotype appeared a few times. The rearrangement uses TRBV12-3 or TRBV12-4 and TRBJ1-3, with TRBD1 as a possible D gene (6 bases). The CDR3 extends over 15 amino acids. V lost 1 base to trimming and J lost 0 bases, with 7 bases between them. CDR3 DNA sequence: TGTGCCAGCAGTTTAGGGGGGGCCTCTGGAAACACCATATATTTT. It translates to CASSLGGASGNTIYF.

This clonotype has a handful of counts. The rearrangement joins TRBV2 to TRBJ2-3; D perhaps matches TRBD2 (7 bases). Deletions cut 0 bases from V and 0 bases from J, with 16 bases between. Germline V gene lookup returns CDR1 SNHLY and CDR2 FYNNEI. This CDR3 is 18 amino acids long. For the CDR3, the DNA is TGTGCCAGCAGTGAAGCCCTCCTAGGGGGGGCTAGCACAGATACGCAGTATTTT. Translating it yields CASSEALLGGASTDTQYF.

This clonotype was seen more than once but under ten times. The rearrangement uses TRBV12-3 or TRBV12-4 and TRBJ1-5; a possible D gene is TRBD1 (5 bases). Trimming removed 5 bases at V and 5 bases at J, with 10 bases between. This CDR3 has 13 residues. The CDR3 here is CASSQGGDQPQHF. In nucleotides, the CDR3 is TGTGCCAGCAGTCAGGGCGGGGATCAGCCCCAGCATTTT.

This clonotype was observed a handful of times. The chain combines TRBV18 with TRBJ1-3, with D unresolved. The germline gives CDR1 KGHSH, CDR2 LQKENI. V lost 1 base, J lost 0 bases, and 10 bases lay in between. CDR3 length: 16 residues. The CDR3 region is CASSPQLSRSGNTIYF. DNA for the CDR3: TGTGCCAGCTCACCACAGTTGAGCCGCTCTGGAAACACCATATATTTT.

In its sample, this clonotype was seen a few times. The V call is TRBV7-2, the J call TRBJ1-4; a weak D match, TRBD1 (5 bases). Per the germline V gene, CDR1 is SGHTA and CDR2 is FQGNSA. The CDR3 contains 14 residues. V lost 2 bases to trimming and J lost 8 bases, with 12 bases between them. The CDR3 is CASSLSGFDEKLFF. DNA of the CDR3: TGTGCCAGCAGCTTATCAGGGTTCGACGAAAAACTGTTTTTT. The entire variable domain, with the rest obtained from reference TRBV7-2 and TRBJ1-4, is as follows: GAGVSQSPSNKVTEKGKDVELRCDPISGHTALYWYRQSLGQGLEFLIYFQGNSAPDKSGLPSDRFSAERTGGSVSTLTIQRTQQEDSAVYLCASSLSGFDEKLFFGSGTQLSVL.

This clonotype came up many times. The rearrangement uses TRBV4-3 and TRBJ2-7; 11 bases are a match to TRBD2. The CDR3 length is 17 residues. Germline V gives CDR1 LGHNA, CDR2 YSLEER. Unmatched junction bases numbered 10, after V lost 1 base and J lost 5 bases. CDR3 sequence: CASSQALLAGEVHEQYF. CDR3 DNA: TGCGCCAGCAGCCAAGCCCTACTAGCGGGAGAGGTCCACGAGCAGTACTTC.

This clonotype was detected many times. The chain carries TRBV10-3 and TRBJ2-7, with no clear D. The CDR3 sequence is 11 residues long. V was cut by 2 bases and J by 3 bases, with 2 bases left in between. Germline V gene data show CDR1 as ENHRY and CDR2 as SYGVKD. CDR3 in amino acids: CAISEGYEQYF. CDR3 in DNA: TGTGCCATCAGTGAGGGCTACGAGCAGTACTTC.

The chain couples TRBV12-3 or TRBV12-4 to TRBJ2-6; D is tentatively TRBD1 or TRBD2 (5 bases each). V lost 3 bases and J 1 base, leaving 13 bases between the germline ends. The CDR3 contains 17 residues. CDR3 sequence reads: CASSFMGPISGANVLTF. For the CDR3, the DNA is TGTGCCAGCAGTTTTATGGGACCGATTTCTGGGGCCAACGTCCTGACTTTC.

This clonotype was seen only a few times. The gene calls are TRBV2 and TRBJ2-5, with 7 nucleotides matching TRBD1. Trimming took 6 bases from V and 2 from J; bases not matched to a gene: 6. CDR1 and CDR2 from the germline V gene are SNHLY and FYNNEI. The CDR3 spans 14 residues. This chain's CDR3 is CASRVGTVQETQYF. The CDR3 bases are TGTGCCAGCAGAGTAGGGACAGTTCAAGAGACCCAGTACTTC.

This clonotype was seen ten or more times. The gene calls are TRBV29-1 and TRBJ1-1; 8 nucleotides align to TRBD1. The CDR3 runs 14 residues. The germline V gene has CDR1 SQVTM and CDR2 ANQGSEA. V trimming: 7 bases; J trimming: 6 bases; junction bases outside the gene matches: 13. The CDR3 is CSGHPGGLSAEAFF. CDR3 DNA sequence: TGCAGCGGACACCCAGGGGGCCTGTCGGCTGAAGCTTTCTTT.

CDR3 protein: CASSQGRYRETQYF. The CDR3 DNA reads as TGTGCCAGCAGCCAAGGAAGGTACAGGGAGACCCAGTACTTC. The chain links TRBV14 to TRBJ2-5; D possibly corresponds to TRBD1 (5 bases). CDR3 length: 14 amino acids. Trimming removed 1 base at V and 5 bases at J, with 11 bases between. Germline V CDR1 and CDR2: SGHDN, FVKESK.

This clonotype was detected a few times. The rearrangement links TRBV7-9 to TRBJ2-1; D possibly uses TRBD1 or TRBD2 (5 bases each). The V gene's germline CDR1 is SEHNR and CDR2 FQNEAQ (reference sequence). V was pared by 6 bases and J by 10 bases, with 10 bases between. This CDR3 contains 11 residues. CDR3: CASRSGDEQFF. In DNA, the CDR3 is TGTGCCAGCAGATCCGGGGACGAGCAGTTCTTC.

This chain connects TRBV5-1 to TRBJ2-1; D gene uncertain. The CDR3 extends over 14 amino acids. Germline V gene sequence: CDR1 SGHRS, CDR2 YFSETQ. V lost 0 bases and J lost 3, with 7 bases in between. The CDR3 is CASSLVSGYNEQFF. CDR3 DNA: TGCGCCAGCAGCTTGGTCTCGGGCTACAATGAGCAGTTCTTC.

The V gene is TRBV13, the J gene TRBJ1-2; possibly TRBD1 for D (5 bases). The ends were cut back, 1 base at V and 4 bases at J, with 22 bases in the middle. Per the germline V gene, CDR1 is PRHDT and CDR2 is FYEKMQ (reference sequence). This CDR3 is 18 amino acids long. CDR3 sequence: CASSLVGREEASSYGYTF. CDR3 DNA: TGTGCCAGCAGCTTAGTCGGCAGGGAGGAAGCTAGTAGCTATGGCTACACCTTC.

The chain is built from TRBV4-1 and TRBJ1-1; TRBD1 might be the D (5 bases). This CDR3 is built from 15 residues. Per germline, CDR1 MGHRA and CDR2 YSYEKL. V lost 6 bases, J lost 0 bases, and 14 bases lay in between. The CDR3 DNA reads as TGCGCCAGCAGGAAAGGGGAACAGTTGAACACTGAAGCTTTCTTT. Its protein product is CASRKGEQLNTEAFF.

As DNA, the CDR3 is TGTGCCAGCACCCCCGGTGGTTGGCACGAGCAGTACTTC. It codes for CASTPGGWHEQYF. This chain connects TRBV25-1 to TRBJ2-7; D is unclear. The CDR3 spans 13 residues. Per the germline V gene, CDR1 is MGHDK and CDR2 is SYGVNS. V lost 7 bases, J lost 5 bases, and 15 bases lay in between.

A few counts support this clonotype. This chain uses TRBV5-1 with TRBJ1-6; TRBD1 agrees at 8 bases. V was pared by 4 bases and J by 4 bases, with 7 bases of the junction left unmatched. Per germline, CDR1 SGHRS and CDR2 YFSETQ. This CDR3 comprises 16 residues. This chain's CDR3 is CASSGGQGGYNSPLHF. In DNA form, the CDR3 reads TGCGCCAGCAGCGGAGGACAGGGAGGGTATAATTCACCCCTCCACTTT.

This clonotype was seen only a few times. V gene TRBV20-1 combines with J gene TRBJ1-5, with a weak D call TRBD1 (5 bases). Germline values: CDR1 DFQATT, CDR2 SNEGSKA (reference sequence). V gave up 2 bases and J gave up 0 bases, with 14 bases separating them. The CDR3 covers 16 residues. The CDR3 DNA follows: TGCAGTGCTAGATCCCGGGGCGCGATTAGCAATCAGCCCCAGCATTTT. Translated, it gives CSARSRGAISNQPQHF.

This clonotype was seen repeatedly, ten times or more. The CDR3 coding sequence is TGTGCCAGCAGTTCCGGACAGAACACTGAAGCTTTCTTT. It encodes CASSSGQNTEAFF. The genes are TRBV28 and TRBJ1-1; possible D gene TRBD1, 5 bases. CDR1 and CDR2 (germline): MDHEN, SYDVKM. The CDR3 sequence is 13 residues long. V lost 4 bases, J lost 1 base, and 7 bases lay in between. Using reference TRBV28 and TRBJ1-1 for the parts outside the CDR3, the full variable domain is DVKVTQSSRYLVKRTGEKVFLECVQDMDHENMFWYRQDPGLGLRLIYFSYDVKMKEKGDIPEGYSVSREKKERFSLILESASTNQTSMYLCASSSGQNTEAFFGQGTRLTVV.

V is TRBV28 and J is TRBJ2-7; 8 positions match TRBD1. CDR3 length: 15 amino acids. Germline CDR1 MDHEN, CDR2 SYDVKM. Trimming took 2 bases from V and 2 from J; bases not matched to a gene: 5. The CDR3 protein is CASSLDQGAAYEQYF. The CDR3 coding sequence is TGTGCCAGCAGTTTAGACCAGGGGGCGGCCTACGAGCAGTACTTC.

This clonotype has a handful of counts. The chain carries TRBV5-1 and TRBJ2-7; 11 nucleotides agree with TRBD2. The J segment lost 3 bases and the V segment lost 3 bases, leaving 5 bases of the junction unmatched. The V gene's germline CDR1 is SGHRS and CDR2 YFSETQ. The CDR3 is 15 amino acids. The CDR3 nucleotides read TGCGCCAGCAGCTCGGCCGGGACTAGCGGCTACGAGCAGTACTTC. This sequence encodes CASSSAGTSGYEQYF.